This T cell receptor (beta chain) was found in a study of shared T cell receptors in the human thymus. Trimming took 0 bases from V and 16 from J, leaving 13 bases between them. Per the germline V gene, CDR1 is DFQATT and CDR2 is SNEGSKA (reference sequence). The CDR3 length is 11 residues. The repertoire was sequenced with immunoSEQ multiplex PCR; TCRdb's copy has only in-frame clones and lacks some. Altogether roughly 710,000 clones are present, 70% to 90% being singletons, with the ten largest covering about 0.011%. This sample was also put to use in a study of human thymus T cells.

The chain uses TRBV20-1 and TRBJ2-1, with D perhaps TRBD1 (6 bases). Material for sequencing was thymocytes. The receptor was isolated from a girl in the first two years of life with a congenital heart defect. CDR3 sequence reads: CSAREWGRTFF. The CDR3 DNA sequence: TGCAGTGCTAGAGAGTGGGGGCGGACATTCTTC.